Listed below are T cell receptor beta chains from one sample, sequenced in a study of vaccination effects on CD4 cells after COVID-19. Their specific antigens are unknown. TCRdb's table, derived via immunoSEQ multiplex PCR, lists solely in-frame clones and lacks some. The sample holds tens of thousands of clones, less than 85% seen once. The input for sequencing was CD4+ T cells from PBMCs cultured with a peptide pool, taken before COVID-19 vaccination. The receptors shown here come from a human donor who had a prior SARS-CoV-2 infection. CDR3s include the opening cysteine and the closing phenylalanine or tryptophan. The order of the fields is V gene, CDR3 protein.

TRBV21-1 | CASSKAGTGYTF
TRBV30 | CAWSVQGGRNQPQHF
TRBV5-1 | CASSLLAEIQETQYF
TRBV4-1 | CASSHLLRRGYNEQFF
TRBV4-2 | CASSNEAGVFNEQFF
TRBV15 | CATSTDNLAGGPYEQYF
TRBV18 | CASSPRDRSSYQPQHF
TRBV24-1 | CATSDSGRVSGGPGANVLTF
TRBV5-1 | CASSLGDRYNEQFF
TRBV19 | CASSIGEVYEQYF
TRBV7-2 | CASSLGTAYSNQPQHF
TRBV10-3 | CAISERRGDTEAFF
TRBV7-2 | CASSYQGQLTGELFF
TRBV12-3/TRBV12-4 | CASLNRGRYEQFF
TRBV6-5 | CASSKDATSTDTQYF
TRBV2 | CASSEAGRGTSGPYSNNEQFF
TRBV5-5 | CASSLIRVDQPQHF
TRBV27 | CASSFTSGGNEQFF
TRBV5-1 | CASSVGLARITDTQYF
TRBV4-3 | CASAGSYYSNQPQHF
TRBV5-1 | CASSLEGGETQYF
TRBV5-8 | CASTSDYAGETQYF
TRBV11-2 | CASSLPIFKGARDYGYTF
TRBV18 | CASSPSGNADEQYF